The 15 T cell receptor beta chains below were found in one sample sequenced in a study of cytomegalovirus exposure and HLA in healthy donors. Both 60 Vbeta primers and 13 Jbeta primers went into the PCR. Libraries were prepared by immunoSEQ multiplex PCR; TCRdb keeps only in-frame clonotypes and omits some of them. This sample has under 200,000 clones; 82% occur once, and the top ten carry roughly 1.6%. Sequenced: PBMCs. The receptors originated from a girl aged 5-17 years in good health and CMV-seropositive.

The rearrangement uses TRBV7-6 and TRBJ2-7, with a possible D match to TRBD2 (6 bases). CDR3 length: 16 residues. CDR1 SGHVS and CDR2 FNYEAQ come from the germline V gene. Deletions cut 0 bases from V and 5 bases from J, with 17 bases between. CDR3 DNA sequence: TGTGCCAGCAGCTTAGCGGTCGAGCGGGCATTCAACGAGCAGTACTTC. It translates to CASSLAVERAFNEQYF.

This sequence joins TRBV28 and TRBJ1-2, with TRBD1 matching over 10 bases. With 3 bases clipped from V and 3 bases from J, the junction kept 1 base outside the gene matches. Germline loops: CDR1 MDHEN, CDR2 SYDVKM. The CDR3 totals 14 residues. The CDR3 DNA reads TGTGCCAGCAGTTTGACAGGGGGCGACTATGGCTACACCTTC. Its translation: CASSLTGGDYGYTF.

This clone was seen a handful of times. The V gene is TRBV25-1, the J gene TRBJ2-3; 10 nucleotides align to TRBD1. J was trimmed by 3 bases and V by 3 bases; bases with no gene match: 3. Germline-derived CDR1 and CDR2 are MGHDK and SYGVNS. The CDR3 contains 15 residues. The CDR3 sequence: CASSEGDRGTDTQYF. For the CDR3, the DNA is TGTGCCAGCAGTGAGGGGGACAGGGGTACAGATACGCAGTATTTT.

The chain joins TRBV4-1 to TRBJ2-7, with 10 nucleotides matching TRBD1. There are 15 residues in the CDR3. The V gene end was trimmed by 2 bases and the J gene end by 6 bases; junction bases not matched to a gene: 7. CDR1 is MGHRA and CDR2 is YSYEKL in the germline V gene. Written as DNA, the CDR3 is TGCGCCAGCAGCCAACCCGGGACAGGGGATGCCGAGCAGTACTTC. This sequence encodes CASSQPGTGDAEQYF.

The rearrangement links TRBV6-5 to TRBJ1-5, with 8 bases fitting TRBD1. V lost 5 bases, J lost 3 bases, and 6 bases stayed unmatched. The CDR3 loop spans 15 amino acids. Germline CDR1 and CDR2: MNHEY and SVGAGI. The CDR3, as DNA: TGTGCCAGCAGTCCCGGGACAGGCCTCAATCAGCCCCAGCATTTT. It yields the protein CASSPGTGLNQPQHF.

The chain employs TRBV7-8 and TRBJ1-1; D unresolved. CDR1 SGHVS and CDR2 FQNEAQ come from the germline V gene. The CDR3 is made up of 17 amino acids. V was pared by 0 bases and J by 0 bases, with 14 bases between. The CDR3 loop is CASSLAGQRRLNTEAFF. The CDR3 DNA reads TGTGCCAGCAGCTTAGCAGGCCAGCGCCGTTTGAACACTGAAGCTTTCTTT.

DNA for the CDR3: TGCGCCAGCAGCTTCGGGGTCGGGAACACTGAAGCTTTCTTT. Translated, it gives CASSFGVGNTEAFF. The V gene is TRBV5-1, the J gene TRBJ1-1; no clear D gene. CDR1 is SGHRS and CDR2 is YFSETQ in the germline V gene. Trimming removed 2 bases from V and 1 base from J, with 9 bases in between. The CDR3 length is 14 residues.

Only a few counts were recorded for this clone. This chain joins TRBV10-3 and TRBJ1-1, with 7 bases matching TRBD1. The ends lost 7 bases at V and 1 base at J; junction bases unmatched: 9. The CDR3 consists of 15 residues. Germline lookup yields CDR1 ENHRY and CDR2 SYGVKD. The CDR3 loop is CAINRGPGGNTEAFF. CDR3 in DNA: TGTGCCATCAATAGGGGGCCCGGAGGGAACACTGAAGCTTTCTTT.

The rearrangement uses TRBV10-1 and TRBJ2-1, with 12 nucleotides matching TRBD2. With 5 bases clipped from V and 2 bases from J, the junction kept 7 bases outside the gene matches. The CDR3 is 17 amino acids. CDR1 is WNHNN and CDR2 is SYGVQD in the germline V gene (reference sequence). In nucleotides, the CDR3 is TGCGCCAGCAGTAAGGGACTAGCGGGTTCTACCTACAATGAGCAGTTCTTC. Translating gives CASSKGLAGSTYNEQFF.

In its sample, this clone was seen once. V is TRBV28 and J is TRBJ2-7; D might be TRBD2 (6 bases). CDR1 and CDR2 (germline): MDHEN, SYDVKM. This CDR3 is built from 15 residues. Trimming left V 2 bases short and J 2 bases short, with 13 bases between. The CDR3 nucleotides read TGTGCCAGCAGTTTACTCCGGGAGCGCGCCTACGAGCAGTACTTC. Protein sequence: CASSLLRERAYEQYF.

The chain couples TRBV9 to TRBJ1-1, with 7 bases matching TRBD1. CDR3 length equals 13 residues. The ends lost 3 bases at V and 6 bases at J; junction bases unmatched: 5. CDR1 and CDR2 from the germline V gene are SGDLS and YYNGEE. CDR3 coding DNA: TGTGCCAGCAGCGCGGCCGGGACAGCTGAAGCTTTCTTT. As protein: CASSAAGTAEAFF.

This chain connects TRBV30 to TRBJ1-1; tentatively, D is TRBD1 (5 bases). V lost 7 bases to trimming and J lost 0 bases, with 12 bases between them. The CDR3 totals 13 residues. Germline V lookup: CDR1 GTSNPN, CDR2 SVGIG (reference sequence). In DNA, the CDR3 is TGTGCCTTCTGTAGGACAATGAACACTGAAGCTTTCTTT. Amino acid sequence: CAFCRTMNTEAFF.

The chain has TRBV5-6 and TRBJ1-5, with 10 bases fitting TRBD1. The germline V gene encodes CDR1 SGHDT and CDR2 YYEEEE. The CDR3 runs 15 residues. Trimming took 5 bases from V and 1 from J; bases not matched to a gene: 3. This chain's CDR3 is CASRRQGASNQPQHF. CDR3 nucleotide sequence: TGTGCCAGCAGGCGACAGGGGGCGAGCAATCAGCCCCAGCATTTT.

Concerning this clone: One end of the junction is discordant with germline, which a read error may explain. This rearrangement joins TRBV19 to TRBJ2-4, with a possible D match to TRBD2 (6 bases). This CDR3 comprises 16 residues. Looked up from germline, CDR1 is LNHDA and CDR2 is SQIVND (reference sequence). This CDR3 reads CATSRQTELAKDIQYF. The CDR3 nucleotides read TGTGCCACCTCCCGCCAGACGGAACTAGCCAAAGACATTCAGTACTTC.

The genes are TRBV28 and TRBJ2-1; D gene ambiguous. V was trimmed by 1 base and J by 7 bases, leaving 5 bases between them. CDR3 length: 12 residues. Germline values: CDR1 MDHEN, CDR2 SYDVKM. In DNA form, the CDR3 reads TGTGCCAGCAGTTTATTATTGAATGAGCAGTTCTTC. Its translation is CASSLLLNEQFF.